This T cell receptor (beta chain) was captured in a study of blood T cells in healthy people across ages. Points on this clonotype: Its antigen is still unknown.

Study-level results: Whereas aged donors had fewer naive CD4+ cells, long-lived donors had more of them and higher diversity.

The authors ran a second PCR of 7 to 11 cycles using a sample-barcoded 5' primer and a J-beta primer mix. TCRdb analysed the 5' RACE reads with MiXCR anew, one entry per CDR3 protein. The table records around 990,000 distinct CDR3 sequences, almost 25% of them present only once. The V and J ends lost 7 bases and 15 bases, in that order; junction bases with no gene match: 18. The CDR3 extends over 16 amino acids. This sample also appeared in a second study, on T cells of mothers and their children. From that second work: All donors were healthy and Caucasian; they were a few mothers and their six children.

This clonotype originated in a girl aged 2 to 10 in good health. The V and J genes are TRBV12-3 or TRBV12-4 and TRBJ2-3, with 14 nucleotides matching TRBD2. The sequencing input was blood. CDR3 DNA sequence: TGTGCCAGCACCGAGGGGGGACTAGCGGGAGAGGATACGGAATATTTT. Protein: CASTEGGLAGEDTEYF.